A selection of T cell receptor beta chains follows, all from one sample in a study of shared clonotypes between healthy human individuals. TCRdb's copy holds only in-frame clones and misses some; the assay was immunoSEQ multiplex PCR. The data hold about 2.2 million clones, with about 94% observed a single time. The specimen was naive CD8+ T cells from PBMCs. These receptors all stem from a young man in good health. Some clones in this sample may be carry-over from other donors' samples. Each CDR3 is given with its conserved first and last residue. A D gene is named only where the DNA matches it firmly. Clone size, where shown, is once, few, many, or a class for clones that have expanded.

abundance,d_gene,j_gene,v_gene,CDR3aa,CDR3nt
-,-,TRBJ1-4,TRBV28,CASSLPGRGEKLFF,TGTGCCAGCAGTTTACCAGGGCGAGGTGAAAAACTGTTTTTT
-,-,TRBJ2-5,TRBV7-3,CASSLTGGPQETQYF,TGTGCCAGCAGCTTAACCGGGGGCCCACAAGAGACCCAGTACTTC
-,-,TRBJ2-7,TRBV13,CASSFGDSSYEQYF,TGTGCCAGCAGCTTTGGCGACAGCTCCTACGAGCAGTACTTC
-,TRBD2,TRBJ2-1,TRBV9,CASSASGRLNEQFF,TGTGCCAGCAGCGCGAGCGGGAGGCTAAATGAGCAGTTCTTC
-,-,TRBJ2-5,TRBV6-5,CASSYTGEQYF,TGTGCCAGCAGTTACACCGGGGAGCAGTACTTC
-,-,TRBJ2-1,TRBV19,CASIASSYNEQFF,TGTGCCAGCATAGCTTCTTCCTACAATGAGCAGTTCTTC
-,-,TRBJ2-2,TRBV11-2,CASSWSGDTGELFF,TGTGCCAGCAGCTGGAGTGGGGACACCGGGGAGCTGTTTTTT
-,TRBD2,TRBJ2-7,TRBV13,CASSSASGRTLRYEQYF,TGTGCCAGCAGCTCGGCTAGCGGGAGGACCCTTCGTTACGAGCAGTACTTC
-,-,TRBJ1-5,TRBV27,CASSPRGRISNQPQHF,TGTGCCAGCAGTCCAAGGGGGAGGATTAGCAATCAGCCCCAGCATTTT
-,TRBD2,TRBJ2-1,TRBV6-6,CASSYGSGPYNEQFF,TGTGCCAGCAGTTATGGTAGCGGGCCCTACAATGAGCAGTTCTTC
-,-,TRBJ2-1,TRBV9,CASSVEGLSYNEQFF,TGTGCCAGCAGCGTAGAGGGGTTATCCTACAATGAGCAGTTCTTC
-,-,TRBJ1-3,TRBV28,CASSLNRVSGNTIYF,TGTGCCAGCAGTTTAAACAGGGTCTCTGGAAACACCATATATTTT
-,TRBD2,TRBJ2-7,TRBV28,CASSTRILGTSGRAYEQYF,TGTGCCAGCAGTACAAGAATCCTCGGGACTAGCGGGAGGGCCTACGAGCAGTACTTC
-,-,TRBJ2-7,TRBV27,CASRSRGSYEQYF,TGTGCCAGCAGGTCCAGGGGCTCCTACGAGCAGTACTTC
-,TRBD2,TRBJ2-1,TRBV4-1,CASSQAVLAGASYNEQFF,TGCGCCAGCAGCCAAGCCGTACTAGCGGGAGCATCCTACAATGAGCAGTTCTTC
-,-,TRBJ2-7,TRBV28,CASNLPPRTRSRTQNAYEQYF,TGTGCCAGCAATCTTCCCCCCCGGACCCGGTCGAGGACTCAGAACGCTTACGAGCAGTACTTC
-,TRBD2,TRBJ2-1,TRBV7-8,CASSLSGGGNEQFF,TGTGCCAGCAGCCTTAGCGGGGGAGGTAATGAGCAGTTCTTC
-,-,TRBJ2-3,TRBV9,CASSVVHGRGTDTQYF,TGTGCCAGCAGCGTAGTCCACGGGAGAGGGACAGATACGCAGTATTTT
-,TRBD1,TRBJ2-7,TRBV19,CASSMTGSLREQYF,TGTGCCAGTAGTATGACAGGGTCTTTACGCGAGCAGTACTTC
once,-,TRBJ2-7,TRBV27,CASSLSGVSYEQYF,TGTGCCAGCAGTTTATCCGGCGTTTCATACGAGCAGTACTTC
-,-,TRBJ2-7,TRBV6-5,CASSYGSAAAYEQYF,TGTGCCAGCAGTTACGGTTCGGCAGCCGCCTACGAGCAGTACTTC
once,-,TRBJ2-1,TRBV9,CASSGLVQHEQFF,TGTGCCAGCAGCGGACTAGTACAGCATGAGCAGTTCTTC
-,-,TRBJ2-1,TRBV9,CASSEHGGSSYNEQFF,TGTGCCAGCAGCGAACATGGGGGGAGCTCCTACAATGAGCAGTTCTTC
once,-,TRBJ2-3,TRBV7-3,CASSHTTGSTDTQYF,TGTGCCAGCAGCCATACGACAGGTAGCACAGATACGCAGTATTTT
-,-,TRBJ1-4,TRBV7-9,CASSHGGRREKLFF,TGTGCCAGCAGCCACGGGGGGCGACGTGAAAAACTGTTTTTT
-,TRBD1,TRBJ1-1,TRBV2,CASSEDRGLTEAFF,TGTGCCAGCAGTGAAGACAGGGGACTAACTGAAGCTTTCTTT
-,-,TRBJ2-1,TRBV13,CASSVSGPPNEQFF,TGTGCCAGCAGCGTTAGCGGCCCACCCAATGAGCAGTTCTTC
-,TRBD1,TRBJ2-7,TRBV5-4,CASSWGQGWDEEQYF,TGTGCCAGCAGCTGGGGACAGGGTTGGGATGAAGAGCAGTACTTC
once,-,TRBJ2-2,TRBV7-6,CASSERDSNTGELFF,TGTGCCAGCAGCGAACGGGACTCGAACACCGGGGAGCTGTTTTTT
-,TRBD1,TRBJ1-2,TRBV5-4,CASSLSTTGYNGYTF,TGTGCCAGCAGCTTGTCGACGACAGGGTATAATGGCTACACCTTC
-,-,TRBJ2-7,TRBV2,CASSAGRGYEQYF,TGTGCCAGCAGTGCCGGCAGAGGCTACGAGCAGTACTTC
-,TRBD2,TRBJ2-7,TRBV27,CASSWAGGSYEQYF,TGTGCCAGCAGTTGGGCGGGAGGTTCCTACGAGCAGTACTTC
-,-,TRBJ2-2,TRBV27,CASMVAGELFF,TGTGCCAGCATGGTTGCCGGGGAGCTGTTTTTT
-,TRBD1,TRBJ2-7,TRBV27,CASSLLPGTGESEQYF,TGTGCCAGCAGTTTACTACCCGGGACAGGGGAATCCGAGCAGTACTTC
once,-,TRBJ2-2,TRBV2,CAYKGWAGELFF,TGTGCCTACAAGGGGTGGGCCGGGGAGCTGTTTTTT
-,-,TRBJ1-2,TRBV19,CASSTQNNYGYTF,TGTGCCAGTAGTACACAGAATAACTATGGCTACACCTTC
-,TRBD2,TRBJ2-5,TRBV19,CASSTQPHREGGETQYF,TGTGCCAGTAGTACCCAGCCCCATCGGGAGGGTGGGGAGACCCAGTACTTC
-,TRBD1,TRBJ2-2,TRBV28,CASSLTGVGGELFF,TGTGCCAGCAGTCTGACAGGGGTTGGCGGGGAGCTGTTTTTT
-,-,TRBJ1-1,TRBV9,CASSPKSGAKAFF,TGTGCCAGCAGCCCAAAGTCAGGGGCTAAAGCTTTCTTT
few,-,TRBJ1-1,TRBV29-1,CSVRQVNTEAFF,TGCAGCGTACGACAGGTGAACACTGAAGCTTTCTTT
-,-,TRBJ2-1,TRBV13,CASSFGGPSDEQFF,TGTGCCAGCAGCTTTGGCGGGCCCAGCGATGAGCAGTTCTTC
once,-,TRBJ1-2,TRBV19,CASIRGSDYGYTF,TGTGCCAGCATTCGGGGATCGGACTATGGCTACACCTTC
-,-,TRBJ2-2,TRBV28,CASRPGVNTGELFF,TGTGCCAGCAGGCCGGGGGTGAACACCGGGGAGCTGTTTTTT
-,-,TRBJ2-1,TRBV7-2,CASSLGPDAYNEQFF,TGTGCCAGCAGCTTGGGACCTGACGCTTACAATGAGCAGTTCTTC
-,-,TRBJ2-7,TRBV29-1,CSVEGPNSYEQYF,TGCAGCGTTGAAGGGCCTAACTCCTACGAGCAGTACTTC
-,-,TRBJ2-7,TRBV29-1,CSVISFGSEYEQYF,TGCAGCGTTATCTCGTTCGGGAGCGAATACGAGCAGTACTTC
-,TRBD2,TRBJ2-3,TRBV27,CASSSKRLAGETNTQYF,TGTGCCAGCAGTTCCAAAAGACTAGCGGGAGAAACAAATACGCAGTATTTT
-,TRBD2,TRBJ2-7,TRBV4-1,CASRPAGGDDEQYF,TGCGCCAGCAGACCGGCGGGAGGGGACGACGAGCAGTACTTC
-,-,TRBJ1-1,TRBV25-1,CASSPLQPGGWHTEAFF,TGTGCCAGCAGTCCCCTCCAGCCCGGGGGTTGGCACACTGAAGCTTTCTTT
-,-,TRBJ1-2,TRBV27,CASSFSRGMDYGYTF,TGTGCCAGCAGTTTCTCGCGGGGGATGGACTATGGCTACACCTTC
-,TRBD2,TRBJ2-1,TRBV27,CASSYLAGTFSYNEQFF,TGTGCCAGCAGTTATCTAGCGGGGACCTTCTCCTACAATGAGCAGTTCTTC
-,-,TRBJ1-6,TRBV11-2,CASSLEAFNSPLHF,TGTGCCAGCAGCTTAGAGGCTTTCAATTCACCCCTCCACTTT
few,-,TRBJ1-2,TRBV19,CASIDRGKILGYTF,TGTGCCAGTATCGATCGGGGGAAGATCTTAGGCTACACCTTC
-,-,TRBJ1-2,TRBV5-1,CASSLGLDGDYGYTF,TGCGCCAGCAGCCTTGGACTCGATGGTGACTATGGCTACACCTTC
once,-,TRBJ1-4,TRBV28,CASSFIGGALGSNEKLFF,TGTGCCAGCAGTTTTATAGGGGGGGCCCTAGGCTCTAATGAAAAACTGTTTTTT
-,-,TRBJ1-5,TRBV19,CASSISRDWDENQPQHF,TGTGCCAGTAGTATAAGCCGGGATTGGGACGAAAATCAGCCCCAGCATTTT
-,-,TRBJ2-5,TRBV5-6,CASSLGTYEETQYF,TGTGCCAGCAGCTTGGGGACCTACGAAGAGACCCAGTACTTC
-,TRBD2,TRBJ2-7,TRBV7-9,CASSLVASGSGNEQYF,TGTGCCAGCAGCTTAGTGGCTAGCGGGAGTGGCAACGAGCAGTACTTC
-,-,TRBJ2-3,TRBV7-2,CASSFFQARSDTQYF,TGTGCCAGCAGCTTCTTTCAGGCGAGGTCAGATACGCAGTATTTT
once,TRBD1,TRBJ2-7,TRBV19,CASSLVQGAGEQYF,TGTGCCAGTAGCCTGGTCCAGGGGGCGGGGGAGCAGTACTTC